A single sample is the source of the 27 T cell receptor beta chains below, sequenced in a study of blood T cell repertoires in COVID-19. Clones were read by immunoSEQ multiplex PCR, and TCRdb kept only the in-frame ones, dropping some. This sample carries about 130,000 clones, about 80% of them seen once, and the ten largest clones take 9.5% to 14%. The material sequenced was peripheral blood. These receptors came from a human donor in a cohort sampled during active COVID-19.

The chain employs TRBV5-4 and TRBJ1-2; no reliable D call. Germline-derived CDR1 and CDR2 are SGHNT and YYREEE (reference sequence). V was cut by 0 bases and J by 1 base, with 10 bases left in between. The CDR3 length is 15 residues. In nucleotides, the CDR3 is TGTGCCAGCAGCTTGGGTATGCGGAGTAACTATGGCTACACCTTC. Protein sequence: CASSLGMRSNYGYTF.

The gene calls are TRBV6-6 and TRBJ1-4; the match to TRBD1 covers 8 bases. Germline CDR1 and CDR2: MNHNY and SVGAGI (reference sequence). The length of the CDR3 is 13 residues. The ends lost 8 bases at V and 7 bases at J; junction bases unmatched: 6. The CDR3 DNA is TGTGCCAGCTCCGGGACAGGAGCTGAAAAACTGTTTTTT. Its protein is CASSGTGAEKLFF.

The chain employs TRBV7-9 and TRBJ2-1; 8 bases fit TRBD1. The CDR3 sequence is 15 residues long. Looked up from germline, CDR1 is SEHNR and CDR2 is FQNEAQ (reference sequence). Germline trimming cut 5 bases from V and 4 bases from J; bases unmatched to any gene: 7. CDR3 sequence: CASSPGGAWYNEQFF. CDR3 in DNA: TGTGCCAGCAGCCCAGGGGGCGCTTGGTACAATGAGCAGTTCTTC.

The chain combines TRBV5-1 with TRBJ2-1; D possibly corresponds to TRBD2 (5 bases). The CDR3 has 16 residues. V lost 4 bases and J lost 7, with 21 bases in between. Germline V gives CDR1 SGHRS, CDR2 YFSETQ. As DNA, the CDR3 is TGCGCCAGCAGCGTTTTTAATGACTTTCCGGGGAATGAGCAGTTCTTC. Translating it yields CASSVFNDFPGNEQFF.

The CDR3 DNA reads TGTGCCAGCTCACCACAGGAGGTCACTGAAGCTTTCTTT. Its protein product is CASSPQEVTEAFF. The rearrangement uses TRBV18 and TRBJ1-1; D unclear. This CDR3 comprises 13 residues. Germline V gives CDR1 KGHSH, CDR2 LQKENI. The V end lost 1 base, the J end lost 4 bases, and 7 bases lay between the germline ends.

The chain carries TRBV25-1 and TRBJ2-7; TRBD1 aligns across 8 bases. J lost 6 bases, V lost 2 bases, and 6 bases had no gene match. Per the germline V gene, CDR1 is MGHDK and CDR2 is SYGVNS. The CDR3 contains 14 residues. The CDR3 DNA follows: TGTGCCAGCAGTGAAAAGACAGGGGCCGGCGAGCAGTACTTC. Translation gives CASSEKTGAGEQYF.

The CDR3 DNA reads TGTGCCAGTAACCCCCTTCGACAAAGCAATCAGCCCCAGCATTTT. Its translation: CASNPLRQSNQPQHF. The rearrangement uses TRBV19 and TRBJ1-5; D gene uncertain. Trimming removed 7 bases at V and 1 base at J, with 14 bases between. CDR1 is LNHDA, CDR2 SQIVND, per germline (reference sequence). The CDR3 spans 15 residues.

This clone turned up a few times. The chain uses TRBV6-5 and TRBJ1-4; 11 nucleotides align to TRBD1. The CDR3 length is 14 residues. CDR1 and CDR2 (germline): MNHEY, SVGAGI. Trimming at V came to 6 bases and at J to 6 bases, leaving 3 bases not matched to a gene. CDR3 in amino acids: CASSWTGGDEKLFF. For the CDR3, the DNA is TGTGCCAGCAGCTGGACAGGGGGCGATGAAAAACTGTTTTTT.

V and J are TRBV7-8 and TRBJ2-7, with 7 bases identical to TRBD2. The CDR3 has 13 residues. After removal of 3 bases from V and 6 bases from J, the junction contained 5 bases not matched to a gene. Per germline, CDR1 SGHVS and CDR2 FQNEAQ. CDR3 nucleotides: TGTGCCAGCAGCTTCCAGCGGGGCCGCGAGCAGTACTTC. It is translated as CASSFQRGREQYF.

The chain joins TRBV6-5 to TRBJ2-7, with TRBD1 matching over 9 bases. Germline trimming cut 6 bases from V and 2 bases from J; bases unmatched to any gene: 5. The V gene's germline CDR1 is MNHEY and CDR2 SVGAGI. The CDR3 consists of 14 residues. The DNA for the CDR3 is TGTGCCAGCAGCGACAGGGGGTCCCCCTACGAGCAGTACTTC. Translated: CASSDRGSPYEQYF.

This chain joins TRBV6-4 and TRBJ2-1, with D possibly being TRBD1 (5 bases). The CDR3 is 13 residues long. The V end lost 10 bases, the J end lost 1 base, and 11 bases lay between the germline ends. Germline assignment: CDR1 MRHNA and CDR2 SNTAGT. The CDR3 bases are TGTGCCACCAGCAGACAGTCCTACAATGAGCAGTTCTTC. As protein: CATSRQSYNEQFF.

The gene calls are TRBV15 and TRBJ2-1, with 7 bases identical to TRBD2. J was trimmed by 7 bases and V by 7 bases; bases with no gene match: 13. The CDR3 has 15 residues. Per the germline V gene, CDR1 is LNHNV and CDR2 is YYDKDF (reference sequence). This CDR3 reads CATKGYAGDRNEQFF. The CDR3 DNA sequence: TGTGCCACCAAGGGCTACGCGGGGGATCGGAATGAGCAGTTCTTC.

V and J are TRBV6-5 and TRBJ1-2, with D possibly being TRBD1 (5 bases). V was cut by 6 bases and J by 3 bases, with 17 bases left in between. The CDR3 has 15 residues. CDR1 and CDR2 (germline): MNHEY, SVGAGI. The chain's CDR3 is CASSVVGGKDYGYTF. In DNA form, the CDR3 reads TGTGCCAGCAGCGTGGTTGGGGGGAAGGACTATGGCTACACCTTC.

V is TRBV6-5 and J is TRBJ1-2; 7 bases align to TRBD1. From germline, CDR1 is MNHEY and CDR2 SVGAGI. CDR3 length: 14 amino acids. V was pared by 6 bases and J by 4 bases, with 8 bases of the junction left unmatched. This CDR3 reads CASRTGQRLYGYTF. The CDR3 region has the DNA TGTGCCAGCAGAACGGGACAGCGACTCTATGGCTACACCTTC.

The sample holds a few counts of this clone. The chain employs TRBV18 and TRBJ1-2, with a weak D call TRBD1 (5 bases). The CDR3 loop spans 14 amino acids. Trimming cost V 3 bases and J 5 bases, with 13 bases left between them. CDR1 and CDR2 (germline): KGHSH, LQKENI. This CDR3 reads CASSPTAEPYGYTF. The CDR3, as DNA: TGTGCCAGCTCACCGACAGCCGAACCATATGGCTACACCTTC.

The chain couples TRBV27 to TRBJ2-3; D is unresolved. There are 14 residues in the CDR3. Trimming left V 6 bases short and J 4 bases short, with 14 bases between. The germline gives CDR1 MNHEY, CDR2 SMNVEV (reference sequence). The CDR3 DNA follows: TGTGCCAGCAGACCCGCCCGGGTTTCAGATACGCAGTATTTT. Its translation: CASRPARVSDTQYF.

The rearrangement joins TRBV6-5 to TRBJ2-7; 10 bases are a match to TRBD2. The trim removed 5 bases at V and 2 bases at J, leaving 6 bases unmatched. Germline V gene data show CDR1 as MNHEY and CDR2 as SVGAGI. The CDR3 runs 15 residues. The CDR3 here is CASSTAGTSAYEQYF. The CDR3 nucleotides read TGTGCCAGCAGTACGGCCGGGACTAGCGCCTACGAGCAGTACTTC.

This sequence joins TRBV6-5 and TRBJ1-3, with TRBD1 identical over 7 bases. With V trimmed by 2 bases and J by 0 bases, 4 bases remained unmatched. Germline CDR1 and CDR2: MNHEY and SVGAGI. This CDR3 is built from 16 residues. For the CDR3, the DNA is TGTGCCAGCAGTTACGGGACAGCCAACTCTGGAAACACCATATATTTT. This gives the protein CASSYGTANSGNTIYF.

This clone has only one observation. This chain joins TRBV27 and TRBJ1-2; D gene ambiguous. CDR3 length equals 16 residues. The V end lost 4 bases, the J end lost 8 bases, and 23 bases lay between the germline ends. Germline V gene sequence: CDR1 MNHEY, CDR2 SMNVEV (reference sequence). In nucleotides, the CDR3 is TGTGCCAGCAGTTCCCAAGTTCAGGCCTACCGGGAGGGCTACACCTTC. As protein: CASSSQVQAYREGYTF.

This clone has only a few counts. CDR3 nucleotide sequence: TGTGCCAGCAGTGAAGGTAGTGGAGCGCGGGGCGTCTACTTC. Its translation: CASSEGSGARGVYF. V and J are TRBV2 and TRBJ2-7; weak D call: TRBD2 (6 bases). The ends were cut back, 1 base at V and 13 bases at J, with 20 bases in the middle. Per the germline V gene, CDR1 is SNHLY and CDR2 is FYNNEI. The CDR3 spans 14 residues.

The CDR3 sequence: CASLNYGYTF. The CDR3 nucleotides are TGTGCCTCTCTTAACTATGGCTACACCTTC. The rearrangement joins TRBV30 to TRBJ1-2; no clear D gene. Germline values: CDR1 GTSNPN, CDR2 SVGIG (reference sequence). V shed 7 bases and J shed 1 base, with 4 bases lying between them. The CDR3 has 10 amino acids.

The gene calls are TRBV5-4 and TRBJ2-7; 15 bases line up with TRBD2. The germline V gene has CDR1 SGHNT and CDR2 YYREEE (reference sequence). V shed 2 bases and J 1 base; nucleotides not matched to a gene: 4. The CDR3 covers 17 residues. CDR3 protein: CASSLGLAGGLSYEQYF. CDR3 sequence (DNA): TGTGCCAGCAGCTTAGGACTAGCGGGGGGGTTATCCTACGAGCAGTACTTC.

The rearrangement joins TRBV12-3 or TRBV12-4 to TRBJ2-7; 7 positions agree with TRBD1. The CDR3 is 13 residues long. Trimming took 4 bases from V and 3 from J; bases not matched to a gene: 3. This chain's CDR3 is CASSWDRVYEQYF. The CDR3 DNA reads TGTGCCAGCAGTTGGGACAGAGTCTACGAGCAGTACTTC.

The chain is built from TRBV28 and TRBJ1-1; D is perhaps TRBD1 (5 bases). The CDR3 totals 11 residues. Germline CDR1 reads MDHEN; CDR2 reads SYDVKM. Trimming removed 5 bases from V and 11 bases from J, with 12 bases in between. The CDR3, as DNA: TGTGCCAGCAGTCCGCAACGGGGGGCTTTCTTT. As protein: CASSPQRGAFF.

This chain links TRBV11-3 with TRBJ1-1, with TRBD1 matching over 7 bases. The V gene's germline CDR1 is SGHNT and CDR2 YENEEA. The ends lost 1 base at V and 7 bases at J; junction bases unmatched: 3. This CDR3 has 13 residues. The CDR3 sequence: CASSLGGQREAFF. The CDR3 bases are TGTGCCAGCAGCTTAGGGGGACAGCGTGAAGCTTTCTTT.

V usage is TRBV6-1 and J usage is TRBJ2-7; TRBD2 agrees at 10 bases. V lost 4 bases to trimming and J lost 0 bases; unmatched junction nucleotides: 9. Germline CDR1 MNHNS, CDR2 SASEGT. The CDR3 sequence is 17 residues long. The CDR3 loop is CASSGASGGDSSYEQYF. The CDR3 bases are TGTGCCAGCAGTGGGGCTAGCGGGGGCGACAGCTCCTACGAGCAGTACTTC.

This chain uses TRBV6-2 or TRBV6-3 with TRBJ2-5, with 12 nucleotides matching TRBD2. The ends lost 6 bases at V and 1 base at J; junction bases unmatched: 6. Germline loops: CDR1 MNHEY, CDR2 SVGEGT. The CDR3 totals 16 residues. The CDR3: CASSPSGGVIQETQYF. The DNA for the CDR3 is TGTGCCAGCAGCCCTAGCGGGGGGGTAATCCAAGAGACCCAGTACTTC.